These T cell receptor beta chains were read from a single sample in a study of CD8 T cells in ankylosing spondylitis. Using its own MiXCR run on the 5' RACE reads, TCRdb lists one record per CDR3 protein. The sample includes approximately 150,000 distinct CDR3 sequences, 30% to 35% of them seen just once. Sequenced input: synovial fluid, either unsorted or a sorted T cell fraction (not recorded which). The receptor source for this set is a male donor with ankylosing spondylitis. The CDR3 runs from the conserved cysteine through the conserved F or W. A D gene is named only where the DNA matches it firmly. Clone size is stated in some rows and not others, as once, few, many or a class when expanded.

>TRBV12-3/TRBV12-4|-|-|TRBJ1-5
CASSSLLSNQPQHF
TGTGCCAGCAGCTCTTTACTGAGCAATCAGCCCCAGCATTTT
>TRBV20-1|few|TRBD2|TRBJ2-5
CSAGTSGGVTQYF
TGCAGTGCTGGGACTAGCGGGGGCGTGACCCAGTACTTC
>TRBV2|-|-|TRBJ1-1
CASSDRAGTNTEAFF
TGTGCCAGCAGTGACCGGGCAGGAACGAACACTGAAGCTTTCTTT
>TRBV5-5|-|TRBD1|TRBJ1-6
CASNPDRGFSPLHF
TGTGCCAGCAACCCGGACAGGGGTTTTTCACCCCTCCACTTT
>TRBV19|-|-|TRBJ1-6
CASSPLDTDNSPLHF
TGTGCCAGTAGTCCGCTGGACACAGATAATTCACCCCTCCACTTT
>TRBV6-5|-|TRBD2|TRBJ2-5
CASSLVSGRSETQYF
TGTGCCAGCAGTTTAGTGAGCGGGAGGTCGGAGACCCAGTACTTC
>TRBV6-5|few|TRBD1|TRBJ2-7
CASSNPRDSYEQYF
TGTGCCAGCAGTAACCCCCGGGACAGCTACGAGCAGTACTTC
>TRBV29-1|few|TRBD1|TRBJ1-2
CSVDASQGSNYGYTF
TGCAGCGTTGACGCCTCACAGGGGAGCAACTATGGCTACACCTTC
>TRBV20-1|-|TRBD1|TRBJ2-7
CSASLWDRDREQYF
TGCAGTGCCAGCCTTTGGGACAGGGACCGGGAGCAGTACTTC
>TRBV7-9|many|TRBD1|TRBJ2-7
CASSLRTGSYEQYF
TGTGCCAGCAGCTTGCGGACAGGTTCCTACGAGCAGTACTTC
>TRBV12-3/TRBV12-4|-|-|TRBJ2-7
CASSNRGGNEQYF
TGTGCCAGCAGCAATAGGGGGGGGAACGAGCAGTACTTC
>TRBV5-1|many|-|TRBJ2-1
CASSWTVNSYNEQFF
TGCGCCAGCAGCTGGACTGTGAACTCCTACAATGAGCAGTTCTTC
>TRBV10-3|-|-|TRBJ1-1
CATRKGEMNTEAFF
TGTGCCACTCGGAAAGGCGAAATGAACACTGAAGCTTTCTTT
>TRBV29-1|few|-|TRBJ1-2
CSVETAGSLNYGYTF
TGCAGCGTTGAAACGGCAGGGAGCCTCAACTATGGCTACACCTTC